This entry describes one TCR beta chain. Antigen specificity is unknown. These data are taken from a study of vaccination effects on CD4 cells after COVID-19. The method was immunoSEQ multiplex PCR; TCRdb's version includes in-frame clones alone and lacks a portion of them. The data contain nearly 25,000 clones, 69% of them seen just once; the ten biggest clones take up 8.2%. The CDR3 has 13 amino acids. V lost 6 bases and J 2 bases, leaving 7 bases between the germline ends. Using viral peptide pools, the ViraFEST assay grew out antigen-specific CD4+ T cells prior to sequencing. CD4+ T cells were isolated after around 10 days of culture. Each person got two doses of an mRNA SARS-CoV-2 vaccine, BNT162b2 or mRNA-1273. Neither prior SARS-CoV-2 infection nor positive nucleocapsid antibodies were present in the vaccine recipients.

The chain combines TRBV12-3 or TRBV12-4 with TRBJ2-2; no clear D gene. This receptor was identified in a human donor who received a COVID-19 vaccine. This sample comprised CD4+ T cells from PBMCs cultured with SARS-CoV-2 spike peptides, obtained after COVID-19 vaccination. The CDR3 spells CASSATNTGELFF. For the CDR3, the DNA is TGTGCCAGCAGCGCGACAAACACCGGGGAGCTGTTTTTT.